Below, 31 T cell receptor beta chains from the same sample are listed, as sequenced in a study of blood T cells in healthy people across ages. Alongside a J-beta primer mix, a sample-barcoded 5' primer served in a second PCR lasting about 7 to 11 cycles. TCRdb reprocessed the 5' RACE reads via MiXCR and lists one record per CDR3 protein. The sample lists fewer than 1.5 million distinct CDR3 sequences, about 40% occurring once. Sequenced material: blood. Receptors were obtained from a woman aged 18-29 years in good health.

This chain's CDR3 is CASRADRGETGELFF. The DNA of the CDR3 is TGCGCCAGCAGGGCGGACAGGGGAGAGACCGGGGAGCTGTTTTTT. The chain joins TRBV5-1 to TRBJ2-2; 9 bases are shared with TRBD1. Germline loops: CDR1 SGHRS, CDR2 YFSETQ. This CDR3 spans 15 amino acids. The V gene end was trimmed by 5 bases and the J gene end by 5 bases; junction bases not matched to a gene: 7.

This clonotype was picked up a small number of times. This chain uses TRBV12-3 or TRBV12-4 with TRBJ2-6; D is undetermined. V lost 3 bases to trimming and J lost 3 bases, with 12 bases between them. The length of the CDR3 is 16 residues. CDR3 sequence (DNA): TGTGCCAGCAGTTTGGTCCCCTTAGGTGGGGCCAACGTCCTGACTTTC. It encodes CASSLVPLGGANVLTF.

The chain is built from TRBV11-2 and TRBJ2-4; possibly TRBD1 or TRBD2 for D (5 bases each). Trimming left V 3 bases short and J 7 bases short, with 7 bases between. CDR1 is SGHAT and CDR2 is FQNNGV in the germline V gene. The CDR3 sequence is 12 residues long. CDR3 sequence: CASSLGPNIQYF. In nucleotides, the CDR3 is TGTGCCAGCAGCTTGGGACCCAACATTCAGTACTTC.

The V gene is TRBV2, the J gene TRBJ2-1; perhaps TRBD2 as D (5 bases). This CDR3 is 17 amino acids long. In germline, CDR1 is SNHLY, CDR2 FYNNEI. V lost 4 bases to trimming and J lost 7 bases, with 23 bases between them. Written as DNA, the CDR3 is TGTGCCAGCAGTGTCTTCTCCCTCCGGGGAAGAGGGAATGAGCAGTTCTTC. It yields the protein CASSVFSLRGRGNEQFF. Complete variable domain (other parts from reference TRBV2 and TRBJ2-1): EPEVTQTPSHQVTQMGQEVILRCVPISNHLYFYWYRQILGQKVEFLVSFYNNEISEKSEIFDDQFSVERPDGSNFTLKIRSTKLEDSAMYFCASSVFSLRGRGNEQFFGPGTRLTVL.

V usage is TRBV10-3 and J usage is TRBJ2-1; D not certain. The germline V and J ends were trimmed by 0 bases and 8 bases, with 5 bases remaining between them. CDR1 ENHRY and CDR2 SYGVKD come from the germline V gene. The CDR3 totals 12 residues. Here the CDR3 DNA reads TGTGCCATCAGTGAGTCGAGTGATGAGCAGTTCTTC. This encodes CAISESSDEQFF.

The chain joins TRBV11-2 to TRBJ2-3; D gene ambiguous. Trimming took 5 bases from V and 6 from J, leaving 18 bases between them. The CDR3 covers 15 residues. Germline V gene lookup returns CDR1 SGHAT and CDR2 FQNNGV. The CDR3 coding sequence is TGTGCCAGCAGCCCTACAAGAACGACTGGGGATACGCAGTATTTT. Translating gives CASSPTRTTGDTQYF.

This clonotype was counted only a few times. This sequence joins TRBV5-1 and TRBJ2-3, with 7 nucleotides matching TRBD1. Germline CDR1 and CDR2: SGHRS and YFSETQ. Trimming took 3 bases from V and 3 from J; bases not matched to a gene: 4. The CDR3 length is 14 residues. The CDR3 coding sequence is TGCGCCAGCAGCTCGCAGGGGGTAACAGATACGCAGTATTTT. This sequence encodes CASSSQGVTDTQYF. Variable domain in full (rest from reference TRBV5-1 and TRBJ2-3): KAGVTQTPRYLIKTRGQQVTLSCSPISGHRSVSWYQQTPGQGLQFLFEYFSETQRNKGNFPGRFSGRQFSNSRSEMNVSTLELGDSALYLCASSSQGVTDTQYFGPGTRLTVL.

This clonotype has just a few counts. In DNA form, the CDR3 reads TGCAGTGCTAAGGGACCGGGACAGGGGGGAGGTGAGCAGTTCTTC. It is translated as CSAKGPGQGGGEQFF. The V and J genes are TRBV20-1 and TRBJ2-1, with TRBD1 matching over 11 bases. Germline trimming cut 4 bases from V and 9 bases from J; bases unmatched to any gene: 11. This CDR3 region has 15 residues. The germline CDR1 and CDR2 sequences are DFQATT and SNEGSKA (reference sequence).

The V gene is TRBV9, the J gene TRBJ2-7, with TRBD1 as a possible D gene (6 bases). This CDR3 has 16 residues. From germline, CDR1 is SGDLS and CDR2 YYNGEE. Trimming removed 8 bases at V and 5 bases at J, with 26 bases between. CDR3 protein: CASSRTQQGMWDEQYF. CDR3 DNA: TGTGCCAGTAGCCGTACCCAACAGGGAATGTGGGACGAGCAGTACTTC.

The chain joins TRBV29-1 to TRBJ2-5, with D hard to call. This CDR3 is 13 amino acids long. CDR1 and CDR2 (germline): SQVTM, ANQGSEA. Trimming removed 0 bases at V and 11 bases at J, with 16 bases between. The CDR3 nucleotides read TGCAGCGTTGAAGATCGGCTGGGCAATGAGCAGTACTTC. Translation gives CSVEDRLGNEQYF.

This clonotype appeared a few times. V and J are TRBV27 and TRBJ1-2, with TRBD1 matching over 7 bases. The CDR3 is 17 amino acids. V lost 0 bases and J lost 4; bases outside the gene matches: 11. Looked up from germline, CDR1 is MNHEY and CDR2 is SMNVEV (reference sequence). CDR3 nucleotides: TGTGCCAGCAGTTTATCGGGACAGATACCCTCCGGCTATGGCTACACCTTC. Translated, it gives CASSLSGQIPSGYGYTF.

The chain uses TRBV28 and TRBJ1-1; D uncertain. This CDR3 contains 13 residues. Germline V gene data show CDR1 as MDHEN and CDR2 as SYDVKM. Trimming took off 10 bases at V and 9 bases at J, with 21 bases between the two ends. CDR3 sequence: CATLRSGQAQAFF. In DNA, the CDR3 is TGTGCCACCCTAAGGAGTGGGCAGGCCCAAGCTTTCTTT. Drawing the rest from reference TRBV28 and TRBJ1-1, the complete variable domain is DVKVTQSSRYLVKRTGEKVFLECVQDMDHENMFWYRQDPGLGLRLIYFSYDVKMKEKGDIPEGYSVSREKKERFSLILESASTNQTSMYLCATLRSGQAQAFFGQGTRLTVV.

As regards this clonotype: Germline is not matched at one junction end, which may reflect a read error. The chain is built from TRBV25-1 and TRBJ1-2, with D maybe TRBD1 (5 bases). Germline loops: CDR1 MGHDK, CDR2 SYGVNS. The CDR3 runs to 16 residues. The CDR3 DNA reads as TGTGCCAGCAGTGACTTCCTCCCAGGGTCCGGCTATGGCAACACCTTC. Translating it yields CASSDFLPGSGYGNTF.

The chain recombines TRBV5-1 with TRBJ2-1, with 8 bases lining up with TRBD2. Germline values: CDR1 SGHRS, CDR2 YFSETQ. V was pared by 0 bases and J by 1 base, with 3 bases of the junction left unmatched. The CDR3 runs 16 residues. The CDR3: CASSLGVAGSYNEQFF. The CDR3 DNA reads TGCGCCAGCAGCTTGGGGGTAGCGGGGTCCTACAATGAGCAGTTCTTC.

This clonotype was seen at least ten times. The germline gene is not matched at one end of the junction; a read error may be the cause. The chain employs TRBV5-1 and TRBJ2-1, with a possible D match to TRBD2 (5 bases). Looked up from germline, CDR1 is SGHRS and CDR2 is YFSETQ. The CDR3 covers 14 residues. The DNA for the CDR3 is TGTGCCAGCAGTGTAACCGGAGGATACAATGAGCAGTTCTTC. Its translation: CASSVTGGYNEQFF.

For this clonotype: A junction end diverges from the germline sequence, so it may reflect a read error. The chain employs TRBV14 and TRBJ2-5, with TRBD2 as a possible D gene (6 bases). From germline, CDR1 is SGHDN and CDR2 FVKESK. The CDR3 contains 17 residues. The CDR3 reads CTSSPRRGVEGQETQYF. CDR3 in DNA: TGTACCAGCAGCCCACGGAGGGGAGTAGAAGGACAAGAGACCCAGTACTTC.

The chain has TRBV15 and TRBJ1-5; 8 nucleotides line up with TRBD1. This CDR3 region has 15 residues. The junction had 7 bases not matched to a gene; V was cut back by 3 bases and J by 6 bases. Germline CDR1 is LNHNV and CDR2 is YYDKDF (reference sequence). The CDR3 DNA follows: TGTGCCACCAGCAGGGGCGGACAGGGATTTCAGCCCCAGCATTTT. As protein: CATSRGGQGFQPQHF.

In nucleotides, the CDR3 is TGTGCCAGCGGCTGGACTAGCACCTACGAGCAGTACTTC. The encoded protein is CASGWTSTYEQYF. The V and J genes are TRBV2 and TRBJ2-7; 8 bases agree with TRBD2. J was trimmed by 2 bases and V by 8 bases; bases with no gene match: 5. Germline V lookup: CDR1 SNHLY, CDR2 FYNNEI. The CDR3 is made up of 13 amino acids.

This chain connects TRBV11-2 to TRBJ2-5, with 8 bases fitting TRBD1. The CDR3 runs to 15 residues. With 5 bases clipped from V and 4 bases from J, the junction kept 9 bases outside the gene matches. Germline CDR1 reads SGHAT; CDR2 reads FQNNGV. CDR3: CASSLRQGKVETQYF. CDR3 DNA: TGTGCCAGCAGCCTCCGACAGGGGAAGGTAGAGACCCAGTACTTC.

The chain uses TRBV10-3 and TRBJ2-3; 8 nucleotides match TRBD2. Trimming removed 10 bases from V and 1 base from J; junction bases left unmatched: 16. This CDR3 spans 17 amino acids. Germline V gene lookup returns CDR1 ENHRY and CDR2 SYGVKD. The CDR3 here is CATLPGLGISRTDTQYF. The CDR3, as DNA: TGTGCCACCCTCCCGGGACTAGGGATTTCTCGCACAGATACGCAGTATTTT.

This clonotype turned up a few times. The junction differs from germline at one of its ends, possibly a read error. The chain couples TRBV12-3 or TRBV12-4 to TRBJ2-3, with 9 bases lining up with TRBD2. The CDR3 sequence is 14 residues long. The DNA of the CDR3 is TGTGCCAGTAGTTTAGGCGGGGGGGCCCGCAGGCAGTATTTT. Amino acids: CASSLGGGARRQYF.

Only a few counts were recorded for this clonotype. The rearrangement uses TRBV20-1 and TRBJ2-3; TRBD1 matches at 9 bases. Germline values: CDR1 DFQATT, CDR2 SNEGSKA (reference sequence). V lost 4 bases and J lost 4; bases outside the gene matches: 6. The CDR3 contains 14 residues. CDR3 nucleotide sequence: TGCAGTGCTACTTGGGGACAGGGTTCAGATACGCAGTATTTT. Translated: CSATWGQGSDTQYF.

This clonotype was counted between two and nine times. This chain connects TRBV29-1 to TRBJ2-7, with D possibly being TRBD1 (6 bases). V lost 4 bases, J lost 2 bases, and 18 bases lay in between. CDR3 length equals 15 residues. The V gene's germline CDR1 is SQVTM and CDR2 ANQGSEA. In nucleotides, the CDR3 is TGCAGCGTTGGGGGGCGCCTTAATTCCGCCTACGAGCAGTACTTC. The encoded protein is CSVGGRLNSAYEQYF.

J is TRBJ2-3 and V is TRBV20-1; unclear D gene. This CDR3 region has 10 residues. CDR1 and CDR2 (germline): DFQATT, SNEGSKA (reference sequence). The V and J ends lost 6 bases and 6 bases respectively, with 7 bases between them. The CDR3 is CSALRDTQYF. Here the CDR3 DNA reads TGCAGTGCCCTACGGGATACGCAGTATTTT.

This sequence joins TRBV20-1 and TRBJ2-7; 9 bases agree with TRBD2. The CDR3 sequence is 15 residues long. Germline CDR1 reads DFQATT; CDR2 reads SNEGSKA (reference sequence). V was pared by 6 bases and J by 2 bases, with 11 bases of the junction left unmatched. CDR3 sequence reads: CSAPLLGLATYEQYF. The CDR3 nucleotides read TGCAGTGCGCCCTTGCTTGGACTAGCGACCTACGAGCAGTACTTC.

The rearrangement joins TRBV11-1 to TRBJ2-1, with 7 bases matching TRBD1. The CDR3 is 15 amino acids. Germline values: CDR1 SGHAT, CDR2 FQDESV (reference sequence). Germline trimming cut 3 bases from V and 4 bases from J; bases unmatched to any gene: 6. CDR3 bases: TGTGCCAGCAGCTTTGTACAGGGGCTTTACAATGAGCAGTTCTTC. Amino acid sequence: CASSFVQGLYNEQFF.

The chain combines TRBV9 with TRBJ2-1; D gene ambiguous. V gave up 0 bases and J gave up 10 bases, with 14 bases separating them. Germline V lookup: CDR1 SGDLS, CDR2 YYNGEE. This CDR3 region has 14 residues. CDR3 residues: CASSVGIGLGEQFF. The CDR3 coding sequence is TGTGCCAGCAGCGTAGGAATAGGGTTGGGGGAGCAGTTCTTC.

As to this clonotype: Mismatch with germline at one junction end may stem from a read error. The chain recombines TRBV6-2 or TRBV6-3 with TRBJ2-1; 12 nucleotides line up with TRBD2. The CDR3 runs to 20 residues. Germline CDR1 MNHEY, CDR2 SVGEGT. CDR3 protein: CVSSYSRLAGAINVYNEQFF. The CDR3 coding sequence is TGTGTCAGCAGTTACTCCAGACTAGCGGGAGCAATAAACGTCTACAATGAGCAGTTCTTC.

The chain recombines TRBV4-1 with TRBJ1-2; TRBD1 matches at 7 bases. The V gene's germline CDR1 is MGHRA and CDR2 YSYEKL. This CDR3 region has 15 residues. V was clipped by 4 bases and J by 7 bases; unmatched bases: 12. CDR3 sequence (DNA): TGCGCCAGCAGCCTACAAATCGGGACAGCCCTTGGCTACACCTTC. Translated, it gives CASSLQIGTALGYTF.

This clonotype was observed once. As DNA, the CDR3 is TGTGCCAGCAGCTCCGTTTTGGGCCCTTCAACTAATGAAAAACTGTTTTTT. It is translated as CASSSVLGPSTNEKLFF. The V call is TRBV7-8, the J call TRBJ1-4; D unclear. Germline V gives CDR1 SGHVS, CDR2 FQNEAQ. Trimming left V 4 bases short and J 0 bases short, with 15 bases between. The CDR3 runs to 17 residues.

The genes are TRBV20-1 and TRBJ1-1; D is possibly TRBD1 (5 bases). Trimming removed 5 bases at V and 2 bases at J, with 18 bases between. The CDR3 runs to 15 residues. Germline CDR1 DFQATT, CDR2 SNEGSKA (reference sequence). Written as DNA, the CDR3 is TGCAGTGCTGGGACCAAGGGACGGCTAAACACTGAAGCTTTCTTT. Translation gives CSAGTKGRLNTEAFF.